These T cell receptor beta chains were read from a single sample in a study of T cell changes during pregnancy in multiple sclerosis. Clones were sequenced by immunoSEQ multiplex PCR, and TCRdb holds only the in-frame ones, with some missing. The table records 57,000 or so clones, about 91% of them present only once. The sequencing here drew on peripheral blood, taken after pregnancy. These receptors were taken from a female donor in good health, enrolled as a control in a pregnancy study. CDR3s include the opening cysteine and the closing phenylalanine or tryptophan.

TRBJ1-2 | TRBV6-5 | CASHLRGGYGYTF
TRBJ1-3 | TRBV6-5 | CASTQAAGNTIYF
TRBJ2-1 | TRBV11-3 | CASSLVAGVNNEQFF
TRBJ1-2 | TRBV9 | CASSVGIAGEGGYTF
TRBJ1-4 | TRBV19 | CASSFGPATNEKLFF
TRBJ2-3 | TRBV18 | CASSPQGRRDTQYF
TRBJ2-3 | TRBV28 | CASSLAGTKTDTQYF
TRBJ1-2 | TRBV6-1 | CASSVGGERGYGYTF
TRBJ1-2 | TRBV10-3 | CATRQGASYGYTF
TRBJ2-1 | TRBV4-2 | CASSQEPSGIYNEQFF
TRBJ2-7 | TRBV15 | CATSRDSSGGNTYEQYF
TRBJ2-5 | TRBV11-2 | CASSLGTGGEGETQYF
TRBJ2-2 | TRBV27 | CASSFFRRRGRENPSLVGELFF
- | TRBV5-1 | CASGQDRLYEQYF
TRBJ1-2 | TRBV7-2 | CASSPGDRAILGYTF
TRBJ2-3 | TRBV18 | CASSPPGTGGTDTQYF
TRBJ1-1 | TRBV14 | CASSQGPRTEAFF